One sample yielded the 22 T cell receptor beta chains listed below, sequenced in a study of blood T cell repertoires in COVID-19. TCRdb's table, derived via immunoSEQ multiplex PCR, lists solely in-frame clones and lacks some. The top ten clones hold more than 1.1% of a sample with roughly 70,000 clones, roughly 91% of them seen once. What was sequenced was peripheral blood. The receptors were gathered from a human donor in a cohort sampled during active COVID-19.

The V gene is TRBV5-5, the J gene TRBJ1-4, with D possibly matching TRBD1 (5 bases). Germline CDR1 and CDR2: SGHKS and YYEKEE (reference sequence). CDR3 size: 14 residues. V gave up 0 bases and J gave up 6 bases, with 9 bases separating them. The CDR3 nucleotides are TGTGCCAGCAGCTTGGGACAGAGAGATGAAAAACTGTTTTTT. Protein product: CASSLGQRDEKLFF.

CDR3 loop: CASRGTSGIGEQFF. The DNA of the CDR3 is TGTGCCAGCAGGGGGACTAGCGGGATCGGTGAGCAGTTCTTC. The chain couples TRBV2 to TRBJ2-1, with 13 nucleotides matching TRBD2. J gave up 9 bases and V 6 bases, and 5 bases lay outside the gene matches. This CDR3 is 14 amino acids long. Germline V gene sequence: CDR1 SNHLY, CDR2 FYNNEI. The variable domain in full, with the rest retrieved from reference TRBV2 and TRBJ2-1, is EPEVTQTPSHQVTQMGQEVILRCVPISNHLYFYWYRQILGQKVEFLVSFYNNEISEKSEIFDDQFSVERPDGSNFTLKIRSTKLEDSAMYFCASRGTSGIGEQFFGPGTRLTVL.

This chain uses TRBV11-2 with TRBJ1-1, with D unclear. Germline lookup yields CDR1 SGHAT and CDR2 FQNNGV. With 7 bases removed from V and 1 base from J, the gap between germline ends came to 10 bases. This CDR3 has 13 residues. The CDR3 protein is CASITRRNTEAFF. In DNA, the CDR3 is TGTGCCAGCATAACTAGAAGGAACACTGAAGCTTTCTTT.

This clone was seen only once. V and J are TRBV5-1 and TRBJ2-7, with 9 bases identical to TRBD1. Germline V gives CDR1 SGHRS, CDR2 YFSETQ. J gave up 4 bases and V 4 bases, and 9 bases lay outside the gene matches. This CDR3 region has 15 residues. The CDR3 DNA is TGCGCCAGCAGCCTCTATCCGGGACAGGGTTACGAGCAGTACTTC. Its protein is CASSLYPGQGYEQYF.

The rearrangement uses TRBV19 and TRBJ2-1, with 10 bases matching TRBD2. The germline gives CDR1 LNHDA, CDR2 SQIVND (reference sequence). The length of the CDR3 is 16 residues. V was pared by 5 bases and J by 0 bases, with 4 bases of the junction left unmatched. Written as DNA, the CDR3 is TGTGCCAGTAGTCCTAGCGGGGGAAGCTCCTACAATGAGCAGTTCTTC. It translates to CASSPSGGSSYNEQFF.

V is TRBV6-5 and J is TRBJ2-1, with D unresolved. V lost 5 bases and J 5 bases, leaving 10 bases between the germline ends. This CDR3 has 13 amino acids. From germline, CDR1 is MNHEY and CDR2 SVGAGI. CDR3 bases: TGTGCCAGCAGTAGAGGTGTGGACAATGAGCAGTTCTTC. The encoded protein is CASSRGVDNEQFF.

This chain joins TRBV6-1 and TRBJ1-5, with D perhaps TRBD1 (6 bases). Trimming took off 1 base at V and 2 bases at J, with 12 bases between the two ends. Germline assignment: CDR1 MNHNS and CDR2 SASEGT. This CDR3 region has 16 residues. In DNA form, the CDR3 reads TGTGCCAGCAGTGAAGGGCTTTCAGGGGGCAATCAGCCCCAGCATTTT. Its translation: CASSEGLSGGNQPQHF.

V usage is TRBV5-4 and J usage is TRBJ2-4; weak D call: TRBD1 (6 bases). V was pared by 0 bases and J by 5 bases, with 9 bases between. The germline V gene encodes CDR1 SGHNT and CDR2 YYREEE (reference sequence). CDR3 size: 14 residues. The CDR3 coding sequence is TGTGCCAGCAGCTTGGCACAGGGAGAAAACATTCAGTACTTC. Translated: CASSLAQGENIQYF. The entire variable domain, with the rest obtained from reference TRBV5-4 and TRBJ2-4, is as follows: ETGVTQSPTHLIKTRGQQVTLRCSSQSGHNTVSWYQQALGQGPQFIFQYYREEENGRGNFPPRFSGLQFPNYSSELNVNALELDDSALYLCASSLAQGENIQYFGAGTRLSVL.

V and J are TRBV19 and TRBJ2-1, with D possibly TRBD2 on 8 matching bases. The CDR3 extends over 18 amino acids. Trimming pared 2 bases from V and 8 bases from J, leaving 25 bases between. Germline V gene sequence: CDR1 LNHDA, CDR2 SQIVND (reference sequence). In DNA, the CDR3 is TGTGCCAGTAGTATAAGCCCCTCGGGAGGGGGCGTAATCGATGAGCAGTTCTTC. This gives the protein CASSISPSGGGVIDEQFF. Filled out from reference TRBV19 and TRBJ2-1, the complete variable domain reads DGGITQSPKYLFRKEGQNVTLSCEQNLNHDAMYWYRQDPGQGLRLIYYSQIVNDFQKGDIAEGYSVSREKKESFPLTVTSAQKNPTAFYLCASSISPSGGGVIDEQFFGPGTRLTVL.

The J gene is TRBJ1-6, the V gene TRBV14, with a tentative D call TRBD1 (6 bases). Germline CDR1 and CDR2: SGHDN and FVKESK. V was cut by 4 bases and J by 13 bases, with 14 bases left in between. The CDR3 totals 13 residues. The CDR3 coding sequence is TGTGCCAGCAGCCCCCCTTCAGGGGACCCCCTCCACTTT. It codes for CASSPPSGDPLHF.

The chain couples TRBV6-1 to TRBJ2-1; 8 positions agree with TRBD2. Germline assignment: CDR1 MNHNS and CDR2 SASEGT. The J segment lost 4 bases and the V segment lost 3 bases, leaving 5 bases of the junction unmatched. The CDR3 is 15 amino acids. The CDR3 reads CASSELAGPYNEQFF. The CDR3 DNA follows: TGTGCCAGCAGTGAGCTAGCGGGCCCATACAATGAGCAGTTCTTC.

This chain connects TRBV23-1 to TRBJ2-7; 7 bases align to TRBD1. TRBV23-1 is an ORF; its function is uncertain. The trim removed 4 bases at V and 0 bases at J, leaving 18 bases unmatched. The CDR3 is 19 amino acids. DNA for the CDR3: TGCGCCAGCAGTCGACGTAGACAGGGCCTTCAAATCAGCTCCTACGAGCAGTACGTC. It specifies CASSRRRQGLQISSYEQYV.

This clone is labeled medium-sized. The CDR3 spells CASSITQGSGYTF. DNA of the CDR3: TGTGCCAGTAGTATCACCCAGGGAAGTGGCTACACCTTC. This chain links TRBV19 with TRBJ1-2, with a possible D match to TRBD1 (5 bases). V lost 3 bases, J lost 7 bases, and 12 bases lay in between. This CDR3 has 13 residues. CDR1 is LNHDA, CDR2 SQIVND, per germline (reference sequence).

V usage is TRBV19 and J usage is TRBJ1-2; D unresolved. The CDR3 contains 12 residues. V lost 6 bases and J 3 bases, leaving 8 bases between the germline ends. The germline V gene has CDR1 LNHDA and CDR2 SQIVND (reference sequence). This CDR3 reads CASSPSDYGYTF. As DNA, the CDR3 is TGTGCCAGTAGCCCGAGTGACTATGGCTACACCTTC.

This chain uses TRBV3-1 (or the pseudogene TRBV3-2) with TRBJ1-6, with 7 bases matching TRBD1. The V gene's germline CDR1 is LGHDT and CDR2 YNNKEL (reference sequence). V shed 6 bases and J 1 base; nucleotides not matched to a gene: 0. This CDR3 has 14 amino acids. CDR3 loop: CASRQGSYNSPLHF. In DNA form, the CDR3 reads TGTGCCAGCAGACAGGGGTCCTATAATTCACCCCTCCACTTT.

This clone was seen only once. V is TRBV4-2 and J is TRBJ2-5; D gene uncertain. V lost 6 bases and J 4 bases, leaving 24 bases between the germline ends. Germline CDR1 and CDR2: LGHNA and YNFKEQ. This CDR3 spans 17 amino acids. This CDR3 is CASSYSTGFSAGETQYF. The DNA for the CDR3 is TGTGCCAGCAGTTATAGTACCGGGTTCAGTGCCGGAGAGACCCAGTACTTC.

The J gene is TRBJ1-2, the V gene TRBV6-4; 8 bases fit TRBD1. In germline, CDR1 is MRHNA, CDR2 SNTAGT. This CDR3 region has 17 residues. The junction had 20 bases not matched to a gene; V was cut back by 8 bases and J by 6 bases. The CDR3 DNA follows: TGTGCCAGCCCAACCCGGGACAGGCGACGTCCGGGGGATGGCTACACCTTC. Its translation is CASPTRDRRRPGDGYTF.

The chain is built from TRBV7-9 and TRBJ1-2; the match to TRBD1 covers 10 bases. Germline CDR1 SEHNR, CDR2 FQNEAQ (reference sequence). The length of the CDR3 is 14 residues. With V trimmed by 3 bases and J by 8 bases, 6 bases remained unmatched. The CDR3 DNA is TGTGCCAGCAGCTTCGGGACAGGGGCCGGGGGCTACACCTTC. Its translation: CASSFGTGAGGYTF.

The chain carries TRBV7-9 and TRBJ2-5; TRBD2 matches 8 bases. Germline V gene lookup returns CDR1 SEHNR and CDR2 FQNEAQ (reference sequence). This CDR3 has 16 residues. V gave up 0 bases and J gave up 2 bases; unmatched junction bases: 5. The CDR3 spells CASSLAAGGPQETQYF. CDR3 coding DNA: TGTGCCAGCAGCTTAGCTGCGGGAGGCCCACAAGAGACCCAGTACTTC.

The CDR3 nucleotides are TGTGCCAGCAGCCAAGAGTACAGGGATCAGCCCCAGCATTTT. It specifies CASSQEYRDQPQHF. This chain joins TRBV3-1 (or the pseudogene TRBV3-2) and TRBJ1-5; tentatively, D is TRBD1 (6 bases). V shed 0 bases and J shed 5 bases, with 8 bases lying between them. Germline-derived CDR1 and CDR2 are LGHDT and YNNKEL (reference sequence). The CDR3 extends over 14 amino acids.

This rearrangement joins TRBV6-5 to TRBJ2-5; no clear D gene. This CDR3 has 14 residues. V was clipped by 0 bases and J by 1 base, with 6 bases between them. Germline V CDR1 and CDR2: MNHEY, SVGAGI. DNA for the CDR3: TGTGCCAGCAGTTACTCAACAGCCCAAGAGACCCAGTACTTC. Its translation is CASSYSTAQETQYF.

The rearrangement uses TRBV30 and TRBJ1-2, with D possibly TRBD1 on 6 matching bases. CDR1 is GTSNPN and CDR2 is SVGIG in the germline V gene (reference sequence). The CDR3 has 14 residues. V shed 5 bases and J shed 7 bases, with 20 bases lying between them. CDR3: CAWLPPRGPGGYTF. The CDR3 DNA sequence: TGTGCCTGGCTCCCCCCCAGGGGCCCCGGTGGCTACACCTTC.